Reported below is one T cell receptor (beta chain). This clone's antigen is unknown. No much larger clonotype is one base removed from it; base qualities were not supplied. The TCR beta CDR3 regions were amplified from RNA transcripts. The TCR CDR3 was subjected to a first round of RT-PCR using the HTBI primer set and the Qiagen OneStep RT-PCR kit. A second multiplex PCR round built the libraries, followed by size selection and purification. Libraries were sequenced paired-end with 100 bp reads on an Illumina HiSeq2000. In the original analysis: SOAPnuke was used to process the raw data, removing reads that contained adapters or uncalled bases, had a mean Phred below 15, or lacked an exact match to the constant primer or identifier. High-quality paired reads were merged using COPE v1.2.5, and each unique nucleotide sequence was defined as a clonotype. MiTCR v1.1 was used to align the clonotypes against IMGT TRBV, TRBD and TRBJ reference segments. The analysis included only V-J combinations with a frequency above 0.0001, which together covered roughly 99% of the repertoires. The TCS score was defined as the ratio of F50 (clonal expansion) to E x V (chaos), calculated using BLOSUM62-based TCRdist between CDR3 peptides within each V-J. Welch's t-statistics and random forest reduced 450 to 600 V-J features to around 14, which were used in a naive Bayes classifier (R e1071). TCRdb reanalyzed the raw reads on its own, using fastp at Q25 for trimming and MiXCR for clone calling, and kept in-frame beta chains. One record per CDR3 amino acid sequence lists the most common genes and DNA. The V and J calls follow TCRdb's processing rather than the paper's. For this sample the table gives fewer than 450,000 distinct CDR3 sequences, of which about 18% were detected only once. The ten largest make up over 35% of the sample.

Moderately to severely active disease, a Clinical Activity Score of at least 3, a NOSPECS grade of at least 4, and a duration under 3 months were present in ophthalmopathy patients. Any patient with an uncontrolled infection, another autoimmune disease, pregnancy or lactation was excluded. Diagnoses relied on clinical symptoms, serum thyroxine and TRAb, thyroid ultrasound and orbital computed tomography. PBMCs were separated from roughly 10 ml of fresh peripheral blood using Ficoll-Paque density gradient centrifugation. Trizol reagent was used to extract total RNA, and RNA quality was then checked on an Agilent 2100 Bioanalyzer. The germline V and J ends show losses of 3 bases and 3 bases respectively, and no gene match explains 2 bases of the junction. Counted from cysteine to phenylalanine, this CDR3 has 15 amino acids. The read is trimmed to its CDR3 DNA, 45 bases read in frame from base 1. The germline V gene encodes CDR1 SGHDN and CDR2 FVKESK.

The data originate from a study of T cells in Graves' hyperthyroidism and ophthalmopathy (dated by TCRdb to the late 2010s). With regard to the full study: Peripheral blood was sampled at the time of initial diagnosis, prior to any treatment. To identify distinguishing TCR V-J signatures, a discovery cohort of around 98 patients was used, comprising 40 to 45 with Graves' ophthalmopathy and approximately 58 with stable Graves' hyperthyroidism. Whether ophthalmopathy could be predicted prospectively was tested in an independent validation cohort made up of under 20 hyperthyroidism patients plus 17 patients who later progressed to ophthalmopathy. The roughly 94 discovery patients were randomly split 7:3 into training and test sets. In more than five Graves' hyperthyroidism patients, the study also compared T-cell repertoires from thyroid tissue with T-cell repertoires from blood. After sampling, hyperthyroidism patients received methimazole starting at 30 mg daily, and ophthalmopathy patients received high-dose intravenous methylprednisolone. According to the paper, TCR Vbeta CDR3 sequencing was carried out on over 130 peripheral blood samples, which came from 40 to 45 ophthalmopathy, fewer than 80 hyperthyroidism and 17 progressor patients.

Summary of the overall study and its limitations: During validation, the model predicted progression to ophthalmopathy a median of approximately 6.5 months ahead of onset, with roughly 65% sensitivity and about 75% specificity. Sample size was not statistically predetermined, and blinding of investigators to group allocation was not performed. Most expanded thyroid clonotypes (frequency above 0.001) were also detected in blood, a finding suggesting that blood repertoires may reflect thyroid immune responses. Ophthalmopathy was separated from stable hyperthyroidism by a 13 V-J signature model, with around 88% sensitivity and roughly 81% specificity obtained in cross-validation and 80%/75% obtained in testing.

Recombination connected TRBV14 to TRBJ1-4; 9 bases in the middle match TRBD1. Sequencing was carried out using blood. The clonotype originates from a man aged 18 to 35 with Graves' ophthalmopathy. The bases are TGTGCCAGCAGCCAGACAGGGGGGGCTAATGAAAAACTGTTTTTT. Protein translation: CASSQTGGANEKLFF.